This T cell receptor (beta chain) is drawn from a study of shared clonotypes between healthy human individuals. Findings and caveats of the study: Sorted-subset samples were not fully sequenced, rarefaction indicated. Only blood was sampled; tissue repertoires likely differ. Clonotypes shared by all four donors outscored non-shared clonotypes in generation probability.

Naive CD8 cells lacked CD45RO and underwent positive selection for CCR7, leaving out terminally differentiated effector memory CD45RA+ cells. Replicate PCRs from sorted subsets contained around 190 ng DNA, which is approximately 30,000 T cell genomes. Sequencing used immunoSEQ multiplex PCR; TCRdb keeps in-frame clones, though not all of them. The data contain about 2,200,000 clones, more than 85% of them singletons. The CDR3 covers 15 residues. Between the trimmed V and J ends, which lost 4 bases and 2 bases, there was a span of 14 bases. Germline assignment: CDR1 SGHNT and CDR2 YYREEE (reference sequence). With regard to this clone: Antigen specificity is unknown.

This sequence originates from a man younger than 35 in good health. Some clones in this sample may be carry-over from other donors' samples. Sequenced sample: naive CD8+ T cells from PBMCs. This chain uses TRBV5-4 with TRBJ2-3; D tentatively reads TRBD1 or TRBD2 (5 bases each). CDR3 DNA sequence: TGTGCCAGCAGCACCCGGGACCTCATCACAGATACGCAGTATTTT. Translated, it gives CASSTRDLITDTQYF.